The sequence of this T cell receptor beta chain was determined in a study of control samples from healthy donors and cancer patients. Method: immunoSEQ multiplex PCR; TCRdb's copy keeps in-frame clones and lacks some. The sample lists fewer than 95,000 clones, about 82% seen once, with around a fifth in the top ten. CDR1 is SGHDT and CDR2 is YYEEEE in the germline V gene. Trimming removed 0 bases from V and 7 bases from J, with 23 bases in between. The CDR3 consists of 17 residues. This clone was observed once. This TCR came from a man under 40 in good health. The rearrangement joins TRBV5-6 to TRBJ2-7; tentatively, D is TRBD1 or TRBD2 (5 bases each). The specimen was blood. The CDR3 nucleotides are TGTGCCAGCAGCTTGGAAGTCGGGGAAGTTCAAGAGGGGGAGCAGTACTTC. Protein sequence: CASSLEVGEVQEGEQYF.